These 25 T cell receptor beta chains share one sample of origin, sequenced in a study of shared clonotypes between healthy human individuals. Clones were read by immunoSEQ multiplex PCR, and TCRdb kept only the in-frame ones, dropping some. Among around 2.5 million clones listed, approximately 94% were seen once. Sequenced sample: naive CD4+ T cells from PBMCs. Sample subset: CD45RA+ positively selected. Every receptor here comes from a young man in good health. Some clones in this sample may be carry-over from other donors' samples.

This clone was recorded only once. The sample carries other DNA sequences with the same CDR3. The gene calls are TRBV5-1 and TRBJ2-7; the D call may be TRBD1 or TRBD2 (7 bases each). The CDR3 sequence is 14 residues long. V dropped 1 base and J dropped 4 bases, with 12 bases sitting between them. Looked up from germline, CDR1 is SGHRS and CDR2 is YFSETQ. The CDR3, as DNA: TGCGCCAGCAGCTTGCCAGGGGGGGTATACGAGCAGTACTTC. Its translation: CASSLPGGVYEQYF.

The CDR3 loop is CAWSGKGLAGVLYF. Here the CDR3 DNA reads TGTGCCTGGAGTGGAAAGGGACTAGCGGGAGTACTGTATTTT. The V call is TRBV30, the J call TRBJ2-3; TRBD2 aligns across 14 bases. CDR1 is GTSNPN, CDR2 SVGIG, per germline (reference sequence). The CDR3 loop spans 14 amino acids. With 1 base clipped from V and 14 bases from J, the junction kept 8 bases outside the gene matches.

V and J are TRBV7-9 and TRBJ2-7; a possible D gene is TRBD1 (6 bases). This CDR3 region has 13 residues. V was shortened by 7 bases and J by 9 bases, with 19 bases between the two germline ends. The germline V gene encodes CDR1 SEHNR and CDR2 FQNEAQ (reference sequence). CDR3 amino acids: CASMGYRATAQYF. DNA of the CDR3: TGTGCCAGCATGGGGTACAGGGCCACGGCGCAGTACTTC.

This chain links TRBV5-1 with TRBJ1-4; weak D call: TRBD1 (5 bases). With 0 bases removed from V and 10 bases from J, the gap between germline ends came to 13 bases. Germline V CDR1 and CDR2: SGHRS, YFSETQ. CDR3 length: 14 amino acids. CDR3 sequence reads: CASSLGPQGRKLFF. CDR3 sequence (DNA): TGCGCCAGCAGCTTGGGTCCGCAGGGACGAAAACTGTTTTTT.

This chain uses TRBV7-7 with TRBJ2-2; TRBD2 matches at 10 bases. The V and J ends lost 2 bases and 5 bases, in that order; junction bases with no gene match: 2. Germline V gives CDR1 SSHAT, CDR2 FNYEAQ (reference sequence). The CDR3 extends over 15 amino acids. The DNA of the CDR3 is TGTGCCAGCAGCTTAATAGCGGGAGGAACCGGGGAGCTGTTTTTT. Translating gives CASSLIAGGTGELFF. The full variable domain, its missing parts supplied by reference TRBV7-7 and TRBJ2-2, is GAGVSQSPRYKVTKRGQDVTLRCDPISSHATLYWYQQALGQGPEFLTYFNYEAQPDKSGLPSDRFSAERPEGSISTLTIQRTEQRDSAMYRCASSLIAGGTGELFFGEGSRLTVL.

The rearrangement joins TRBV9 to TRBJ2-7, with D possibly matching TRBD2 (6 bases). Germline-derived CDR1 and CDR2 are SGDLS and YYNGEE. Trimming removed 0 bases at V and 6 bases at J, with 19 bases between. The CDR3 extends over 16 amino acids. The CDR3 DNA follows: TGTGCCAGCAGCGTAGTAGGTGGCCCCATGGGGGGCGAGCAGTACTTC. It translates to CASSVVGGPMGGEQYF.

The rearrangement joins TRBV7-2 to TRBJ2-3; tentative D call: TRBD2 (6 bases). The CDR3 consists of 16 residues. The germline V gene has CDR1 SGHTA and CDR2 FQGNSA. V lost 6 bases, J lost 4 bases, and 20 bases lay in between. CDR3 amino acids: CASSRAWLRDSDTQYF. In nucleotides, the CDR3 is TGTGCCAGCAGTCGCGCCTGGTTGCGGGACTCAGATACGCAGTATTTT. The whole variable domain, remainder taken from reference TRBV7-2 and TRBJ2-3, is GAGVSQSPSNKVTEKGKDVELRCDPISGHTALYWYRQSLGQGLEFLIYFQGNSAPDKSGLPSDRFSAERTGGSVSTLTIQRTQQEDSAVYLCASSRAWLRDSDTQYFGPGTRLTVL.

The chain is built from TRBV11-2 and TRBJ1-2; D remains ambiguous. The V and J ends lost 0 bases and 7 bases respectively, with 15 bases between them. In germline, CDR1 is SGHAT, CDR2 FQNNGV. This CDR3 spans 15 amino acids. This chain's CDR3 is CASSLDREVRSGYTF. The CDR3 nucleotides read TGTGCCAGCAGCTTAGATAGGGAAGTTAGGTCTGGCTACACCTTC.

This rearrangement joins TRBV7-8 to TRBJ2-5, with D possibly matching TRBD2 (6 bases). This CDR3 comprises 14 residues. The germline CDR1 and CDR2 sequences are SGHVS and FQNEAQ. Between the trimmed V and J ends, which lost 6 bases and 2 bases, there was a span of 13 bases. CDR3 residues: CASSPLAEQETQYF. In DNA form, the CDR3 reads TGTGCCAGCAGTCCCTTAGCGGAACAAGAGACCCAGTACTTC.

The gene calls are TRBV18 and TRBJ2-7, with D uncertain. The CDR3 contains 15 residues. Germline V gene sequence: CDR1 KGHSH, CDR2 LQKENI. Trimming took off 6 bases at V and 3 bases at J, with 18 bases between the two ends. The CDR3 DNA reads TGTGCCAGCTCCCCGGTGCAGGCCCAATTCTACGAGCAGTACTTC. As protein: CASSPVQAQFYEQYF.

The chain recombines TRBV5-4 with TRBJ1-1; no clear D. The CDR3 is made up of 17 amino acids. V lost 0 bases, J lost 0 bases, and 15 bases lay in between. Germline CDR1 SGHNT, CDR2 YYREEE (reference sequence). CDR3 sequence reads: CASSLGGSLGVNTEAFF. The CDR3 nucleotides read TGTGCCAGCAGCTTGGGGGGAAGCCTTGGGGTGAACACTGAAGCTTTCTTT.

About this clone itself: At the DNA level, this CDR3 is encoded by other sequences in the same sample as well. The chain uses TRBV6-5 and TRBJ2-7, with TRBD1 matching over 11 bases. Germline CDR1 MNHEY, CDR2 SVGAGI. The length of the CDR3 is 15 residues. Germline trimming cut 2 bases from V and 4 bases from J; bases unmatched to any gene: 4. The CDR3 region has the DNA TGTGCCAGCAGTTACCGGGACAGGGGGATTTACGAGCAGTACTTC. Translated, it gives CASSYRDRGIYEQYF.

As for this clone: The same CDR3 also results from other DNA sequences found in this sample. The CDR3 DNA reads as TGTGCCAGCTCACCGACTAGCGGCGACAATGAGCAGTTCTTC. Its protein product is CASSPTSGDNEQFF. This chain uses TRBV18 with TRBJ2-1; TRBD2 aligns across 9 bases. This CDR3 region has 14 residues. The J segment lost 5 bases and the V segment lost 3 bases, leaving 2 bases of the junction unmatched. Germline V lookup: CDR1 KGHSH, CDR2 LQKENI. The complete variable domain, with remaining parts taken from reference TRBV18 and TRBJ2-1, reads NAGVMQNPRHLVRRRGQEARLRCSPMKGHSHVYWYRQLPEEGLKFMVYLQKENIIDESGMPKERFSAEFPKEGPSILRIQQVVRGDSAAYFCASSPTSGDNEQFFGPGTRLTVL.

Turning to this clone: No DNA is shown, since the ends of the CDR3 on it are uncertain; the CDR3 is the one TCRdb lists. The chain carries TRBV30 and TRBJ1-3; the table names TRBD1, a call not compared with the DNA. Germline values: CDR1 GTSNPN, CDR2 SVGIG (reference sequence). The CDR3 comprises 15 residues, both ends counted. CDR3 residues: CAWSVHLQSGNTIYF.

The rearrangement links TRBV5-1 to TRBJ2-5; 11 bases are a match to TRBD2. The CDR3 totals 15 residues. Germline CDR1 reads SGHRS; CDR2 reads YFSETQ. Trimming removed 7 bases from V and 3 bases from J; junction bases left unmatched: 8. CDR3 loop: CASSGLAATKETQYF. The CDR3 DNA follows: TGCGCCAGCTCGGGACTAGCGGCGACAAAAGAGACCCAGTACTTC.

To note about this clone: In the same sample, other DNA sequences code for this CDR3. This chain joins TRBV11-3 and TRBJ2-5; D possibly corresponds to TRBD2 (5 bases). The CDR3 sequence is 12 residues long. V was trimmed by 2 bases and J by 5 bases, leaving 6 bases between them. The germline V gene has CDR1 SGHNT and CDR2 YENEEA. CDR3 sequence (DNA): TGTGCCAGCAGCTTACGAGGGGAGACCCAGTACTTC. Translation: CASSLRGETQYF.

The V call is TRBV11-2, the J call TRBJ2-3, with 7 bases identical to TRBD2. The CDR3 is made up of 15 amino acids. The trim removed 3 bases at V and 5 bases at J, leaving 8 bases unmatched. Germline-derived CDR1 and CDR2 are SGHAT and FQNNGV. CDR3 amino acids: CASSFPAGVKDTQYF. As DNA, the CDR3 is TGTGCCAGCAGCTTTCCGGCGGGAGTTAAAGATACGCAGTATTTT.

This clone was seen a single time. This sequence joins TRBV18 and TRBJ2-1, with D hard to call. CDR1 and CDR2 (germline): KGHSH, LQKENI. Trimming pared 1 base from V and 4 bases from J, leaving 8 bases between. The CDR3 extends over 14 amino acids. The CDR3 protein is CASSPLVRYNEQFF. The CDR3 coding sequence is TGTGCCAGCTCACCACTCGTTAGGTACAATGAGCAGTTCTTC.

The chain links TRBV4-3 to TRBJ2-3; possibly TRBD1 for D (6 bases). There are 14 residues in the CDR3. From germline, CDR1 is LGHNA and CDR2 YSLEER. Between the trimmed V and J ends, which lost 8 bases and 5 bases, there was a span of 17 bases. CDR3 in amino acids: CASRDQGMGDTQYF. The DNA of the CDR3 is TGCGCCAGCCGAGATCAGGGGATGGGAGATACGCAGTATTTT.

V usage is TRBV6-1 and J usage is TRBJ2-7, with TRBD1 as a possible D gene (7 bases). There are 14 residues in the CDR3. The germline CDR1 and CDR2 sequences are MNHNS and SASEGT. V was trimmed by 6 bases and J by 5 bases, leaving 17 bases between them. The CDR3, as DNA: TGTGCCAGCAGGGCAAGACAGGGAGGCAACGAGCAGTACTTC. Residues: CASRARQGGNEQYF.

V gene TRBV10-1 combines with J gene TRBJ1-1, with 11 nucleotides matching TRBD1. The ends lost 8 bases at V and 6 bases at J; junction bases unmatched: 11. The germline V gene encodes CDR1 WNHNN and CDR2 SYGVQD (reference sequence). The CDR3 covers 15 residues. The DNA of the CDR3 is TGCGCCAGCTCTAGATACCGGGACAGGGGGGCTGAAGCTTTCTTT. The encoded protein is CASSRYRDRGAEAFF.

The chain recombines TRBV10-3 with TRBJ2-1; 12 bases are shared with TRBD2. After removal of 7 bases from V and 0 bases from J, the junction contained 7 bases not matched to a gene. The CDR3 has 17 amino acids. From germline, CDR1 is ENHRY and CDR2 SYGVKD. The CDR3 loop reads CAIILAGGQTSYNEQFF. For the CDR3, the DNA is TGTGCCATCATACTAGCGGGAGGCCAAACCTCCTACAATGAGCAGTTCTTC.

The sample holds one count of this clone. The same CDR3 can be traced to other DNA sequences in this sample. The chain has TRBV9 and TRBJ1-3; unclear D gene. Trimming cost V 0 bases and J 0 bases, with 7 bases left between them. This CDR3 is 15 amino acids long. In germline, CDR1 is SGDLS, CDR2 YYNGEE. This CDR3 reads CASSVGVASGNTIYF. CDR3 in DNA: TGTGCCAGCAGCGTAGGGGTCGCCTCTGGAAACACCATATATTTT. Looking up the rest from reference TRBV9 and TRBJ1-3 gives the full variable domain: DSGVTQTPKHLITATGQRVTLRCSPRSGDLSVYWYQQSLDQGLQFLIQYYNGEERAKGNILERFSAQQFPDLHSELNLSSLELGDSALYFCASSVGVASGNTIYFGEGSWLTVV.

The rearrangement links TRBV29-1 to TRBJ1-1; D is perhaps TRBD1 (5 bases). Germline CDR1 and CDR2: SQVTM and ANQGSEA. This CDR3 is built from 14 residues. Trimming cost V 6 bases and J 4 bases, with 18 bases left between them. The CDR3 loop is CSVGPAGIGTEAFF. Here the CDR3 DNA reads TGCAGCGTGGGCCCCGCAGGGATCGGCACTGAAGCTTTCTTT.

The rearrangement links TRBV4-2 to TRBJ2-7; D might be TRBD1 (7 bases). Trimming removed 8 bases at V and 3 bases at J, with 26 bases between. Germline CDR1 LGHNA, CDR2 YNFKEQ. This CDR3 contains 17 residues. CDR3 in DNA: TGTGCCAGCCAAAAGACAGGGTCCCTGGACTACTACTACGAGCAGTACTTC. Amino acid sequence: CASQKTGSLDYYYEQYF.